This T cell receptor beta chain appears in the sequencing data of a study of blood T cell repertoires in COVID-19. The CDR3 loop spans 15 amino acids. CDR1 is MDHEN, CDR2 SYDVKM, per germline. The V gene end was trimmed by 6 bases and the J gene end by 0 bases; junction bases not matched to a gene: 6. Sequenced by immunoSEQ multiplex PCR; TCRdb stores in-frame clones only, minus some. This repertoire shows about 130,000 clones, around 82% found once; its top ten account for 6%. Sequenced: PBMCs or T cells enriched from blood (not recorded which). The source is a woman aged 45-65 years who had recovered from COVID-19. V gene TRBV28 combines with J gene TRBJ2-7; TRBD1 matches 9 bases. In nucleotides, the CDR3 is TGTGCCAGCAGGGGACAGGGCCTAAGCTCCTACGAGCAGTACTTC. Translated, it gives CASRGQGLSSYEQYF.